The rows below give T cell receptor beta chains drawn from one sample of a study of cytomegalovirus exposure and HLA in healthy donors. Sequencing used immunoSEQ multiplex PCR; TCRdb keeps in-frame clones, though not all of them. The table counts fewer than 100,000 clones; 0.58% lies in the top ten. The sequencing input was PBMCs. These receptors originate from a man in his fifties or sixties in good health and CMV-seronegative. The CDR3 runs from the conserved cysteine through the conserved F or W. The D gene is left open where the match is weak.

v_gene,j_gene,d_gene,CDR3aa,CDR3nt
TRBV29-1,TRBJ2-2,TRBD2,CSVLRGGNTGELFF,TGCAGCGTTCTGCGCGGGGGGAACACCGGGGAGCTGTTTTTT
TRBV4-1,TRBJ2-3,TRBD2,CASSQYPGLAGITTDTQYF,TGCGCCAGCAGCCAATACCCGGGACTAGCGGGGATAACCACAGATACGCAGTATTTT
TRBV5-4,TRBJ2-7,TRBD1,CASRRDRGFSYEQYF,TGTGCCAGCAGACGGGACAGGGGGTTCTCCTACGAGCAGTACTTC
TRBV5-8,TRBJ2-7,TRBD1,CASIRDRGAYEQYF,TGTGCCAGCATCCGGGACAGGGGAGCCTACGAGCAGTACTTC
TRBV10-1,TRBJ2-5,TRBD2,CASSDRTSGGHRETQYF,TGCGCCAGCAGTGATAGGACTAGCGGGGGGCACAGGGAGACCCAGTACTTC
TRBV4-3,TRBJ2-7,TRBD2,CASSQLSGGAYEQYF,TGCGCCAGCAGCCAACTTAGCGGGGGGGCCTACGAGCAGTACTTC
TRBV6-5,TRBJ1-3,.,CASSYSPSSPGNTIYF,TGTGCCAGCAGTTATTCCCCATCGAGCCCTGGAAACACCATATATTTT
TRBV5-1,TRBJ2-2,.,CASKQDQGTGELFF,TGCGCCAGCAAACAGGACCAGGGCACCGGGGAGCTGTTTTTT
TRBV5-1,TRBJ2-7,.,CASSLLAQSSYEQYF,TGCGCCAGCAGCCTCCTAGCGCAGAGCTCCTACGAGCAGTACTTC
TRBV18,TRBJ1-5,TRBD1,CASSRTGTGDQPQHF,TGTGCCAGCTCACGTACCGGGACAGGGGATCAGCCCCAGCATTTT
TRBV18,TRBJ2-7,.,CASSPREGYEQYF,TGTGCCAGCTCACCACGAGAGGGTTACGAGCAGTACTTC
TRBV7-9,TRBJ1-1,.,CASSLALTVSNTEAFF,TGTGCCAGCAGCTTAGCGCTAACAGTTTCGAACACTGAAGCTTTCTTT
TRBV5-4,TRBJ2-7,.,CASSASPKAYEQYF,TGTGCCTCTTCGGCTAGCCCAAAAGCTTACGAGCAGTACTTC
TRBV6-5,TRBJ1-2,.,CASSYSLVFGYGYTF,TGTGCCAGCAGTTACTCGCTTGTTTTCGGCTATGGCTACACCTTC
TRBV28,TRBJ1-1,TRBD1,CASSLYRGLGEAFF,TGTGCCAGCAGTTTATACAGGGGGCTGGGTGAAGCTTTCTTT
TRBV7-3,TRBJ1-1,.,CASSSTGSGGNTEAFF,TGTGCCAGCAGCTCCACAGGATCGGGGGGAAACACTGAAGCTTTCTTT
TRBV19,TRBJ2-7,.,CASSYGGLSYEQYF,TGTGCCAGTAGTTATGGGGGACTCTCCTACGAGCAGTACTTC
TRBV19,TRBJ1-2,.,CASSIQGNYGYTF,TGTGCCAGTAGTATACAGGGTAACTATGGCTACACCTTC
TRBV9,TRBJ2-2,.,CASSALGVGELFF,TGTGCCAGCAGCGCCCTAGGGGTCGGGGAGCTGTTTTTT
TRBV4-3,TRBJ2-5,TRBD1,CASSQGTGFLETQYF,TGCGCCAGCAGCCAAGGGACAGGGTTTTTGGAGACCCAGTACTTC
TRBV28,TRBJ2-7,TRBD1,CASSSGQGDYEQYF,TGTGCCAGCAGTTCCGGACAGGGGGATTACGAGCAGTACTTC
TRBV7-7,TRBJ2-7,.,CASSLLLAYEQYF,TGTGCTAGCAGCTTACTACTCGCCTACGAGCAGTACTTC
TRBV7-6,TRBJ2-7,TRBD2,CASSSTPGLAGKSYEQYF,TGTGCCAGCAGCTCGACGCCGGGACTAGCGGGGAAGTCGTACGAGCAGTACTTC
TRBV6-5,TRBJ2-7,TRBD1,CASKRQGIYEQYF,TGTGCCAGCAAACGACAGGGAATCTACGAGCAGTACTTC